These T cell receptor beta chains were read from a single sample in a study of OX40 agonist ivuxolimab in advanced cancers. Repertoires were generated with immunoSEQ multiplex PCR, while TCRdb's copy carries only in-frame clones and drops some. This sample has tens of thousands of clones, with about 90% found just once. The sample consisted of CD4+ or CD8+ T cells sorted from blood, taken in a trial of the OX40 agonist ivuxolimab. All receptors come from an adult with an advanced solid tumor such as melanoma, head and neck, liver or kidney cancer. The CDR3 runs from the conserved cysteine through the conserved F or W. D genes are given only for firm matches. Where a row states a size, it is once, few, many or the class of an expanded clone; other rows omit it.

D	V	size	J	DNA	CDR3
.	TRBV11-2	.	TRBJ1-2	TGTGCCAGCAGCTTAGGCTCCCCACGGCAGCACTATGGCTACACCTTC	CASSLGSPRQHYGYTF
.	TRBV7-6	.	TRBJ1-2	TGTGCCAGCAGCTTGAATGTCGGGATTCACTATGGCTACACCTTC	CASSLNVGIHYGYTF
TRBD2	TRBV27	.	TRBJ2-7	TGTGCCAGCGGGATAGCGGGGGGTCCCCCCTACGAGCAGTACTTC	CASGIAGGPPYEQYF
.	TRBV28	once	TRBJ1-6	TGTGCCAGCACGGACGGAAATTCACCCCTCCACTTT	CASTDGNSPLHF
TRBD1	TRBV27	.	TRBJ2-1	TGTGCCAGCAGTTTAGACAGGGGCAATGAGCAGTTCTTC	CASSLDRGNEQFF
.	TRBV25-1	.	TRBJ1-1	TGTGCCAGCAGTGAGGGTATGAACACTGAAGCTTTCTTT	CASSEGMNTEAFF
.	TRBV2	.	TRBJ1-2	TGTGCCAGCACTATGTTTTTCGATAAGCACTATGGCTACACCTTC	CASTMFFDKHYGYTF
TRBD2	TRBV10-3	once	TRBJ2-1	TGTGCCATCAGCGAAACTGGGTGGCGGGGGGCAGATGAGCAGTTCTTC	CAISETGWRGADEQFF
.	TRBV28	once	TRBJ2-5	TGTGCCACTCAGTCTCCGCACCAAGAGACCCAGTACTTC	CATQSPHQETQYF
TRBD2	TRBV15	once	TRBJ2-1	TGTGCCACCAGCAGATCGATAGCGGGTCTCAATGAGCAGTTCTTC	CATSRSIAGLNEQFF
TRBD2	TRBV6-1	.	TRBJ2-2	TGTGCCAGCAGTGAAGGACTAGCGGGAGCCGGGGAGCTGTTTTTT	CASSEGLAGAGELFF
.	TRBV6-6	.	TRBJ2-2	TGTGCCAGCAGGGTCCCCGGGGAGCTGTTTTTT	CASRVPGELFF
.	TRBV6-6	.	TRBJ1-2	TGTGCCAGCATGGATAAATGGACAGTAGCTAACTATGGCTACACCTTC	CASMDKWTVANYGYTF
.	TRBV10-1	once	TRBJ1-5	TGCGCCAAACCACCTACCCAGGAACCAGCCCACCAGCCCCAGCATTTT	CAKPPTQEPAHQPQHF
.	TRBV4-1	.	TRBJ1-1	TGCGCCAGCAGCCAAGGGAGGAGTCGGGTTGAAGCTTTCTTT	CASSQGRSRVEAFF
.	TRBV7-6	.	TRBJ1-5	TGTGCCAGCAGCCGAGGCGGTCCCAATCAGCCCCAGCATTTT	CASSRGGPNQPQHF
.	TRBV4-3	.	TRBJ2-3	TGCGCCAGCAGCCAACCAGGTTTAACAGATACGCAGTATTTT	CASSQPGLTDTQYF
.	TRBV19	.	TRBJ1-5	TGTGCCAGTACCCACTGGGGACGGGGACAGCCCCAGCATTTT	CASTHWGRGQPQHF
.	TRBV5-1	.	TRBJ2-6	TGCGCCAGTTATGTGAACCCCAACGGGGCCAACGTCCTGACTTTC	CASYVNPNGANVLTF
TRBD1	TRBV27	.	TRBJ2-7	TGTGCCAGCAGTTTATTGGGACAGGGGTCCTACGAGCAGTACTTC	CASSLLGQGSYEQYF
.	TRBV28	.	TRBJ1-1	TGTGCCAGCAGTTTTGGAACTGAAGCTTTCTTT	CASSFGTEAFF
TRBD1	TRBV12-5	.	TRBJ1-5	TGTGCGAGAGGGACAGACCACAATCAGCCCCAGCATTTT	CARGTDHNQPQHF
.	TRBV13	.	TRBJ1-3	TGTGCCAGCAGCTTAGCCTCTGGAAACACCATATATTTT	CASSLASGNTIYF
.	TRBV5-1	.	TRBJ1-6	TGCGCCAGCAGCGGGGGGGGCGACTATAATTCACCCCTCCACTTT	CASSGGGDYNSPLHF
TRBD1	TRBV28	.	TRBJ1-3	TGTGCCAGCAGTGACAGGGAAAACACCATATATTTT	CASSDRENTIYF
.	TRBV9	.	TRBJ2-3	TGTGCCAGCAGCCCGCGCGTCTTCACAGATACGCAGTATTTT	CASSPRVFTDTQYF
.	TRBV6-5	.	TRBJ1-5	TGTGCCAGCAGTTACCCGACCTATAGCAATCAGCCCCAGCATTTT	CASSYPTYSNQPQHF
TRBD2	TRBV4-3	.	TRBJ2-3	TGCGCCAGCAGCCAAGAAGCTGGCGGGGGAGCAACAGATACGCAGTATTTT	CASSQEAGGGATDTQYF